This T cell receptor (beta chain) was recorded in a study of cytomegalovirus exposure and HLA in healthy donors. The study, taken as a whole, reports: Clonal expansion was found to be greater in HLA-associated TCR beta chains than in equally common others in a later analysis.

This CDR3 is built from 15 residues. In germline, CDR1 is SEHNR, CDR2 FQNEAQ (reference sequence). J gave up 0 bases and V 6 bases, and 6 bases lay outside the gene matches. Of note for this clone: Its antigen is undetermined.

Primers: 60 Vbeta forward and 13 Jbeta reverse. Only in-frame clones appear in the TCRdb table, and some are missing; sequencing was by immunoSEQ multiplex PCR. The table records 150,000 to 200,000 clones, around 72% of them present only once. The source of this sequence is a middle-aged woman in good health and CMV-seropositive. The chain joins TRBV7-9 to TRBJ2-3; 7 bases fit TRBD2. The source material was PBMCs. CDR3 in DNA: TGTGCCAGCAGGCCCCTAGCGGCGAGCACAGATACGCAGTATTTT. Amino acid sequence: CASRPLAASTDTQYF.